This TCR beta chain was captured in a study of T cell changes during pregnancy in multiple sclerosis (dated by TCRdb to between 2018 and 2021). Describing the broader study: The study looked at changes in the T cell repertoire across pregnancy in women with multiple sclerosis.

CDR1 and CDR2 are drawn from the germline V gene (reference sequence): LNHDA, SQIVND. From its cysteine to its phenylalanine, the CDR3 spans 13 amino acids. Just CDR3 DNA is preserved here, 39 bases in frame from base 1. The junction shows trimming of 3 bases on V and 7 bases on J, plus 13 bases between the germline ends. With regard to this clone: Its antigen is currently not known. Nothing much larger sits one base from this clone, and base qualities are not available.

Library generation was performed with the immunoSEQ multiplex PCR assay. Held by TCRdb, this immuneACCESS table contains in-frame sequences only and omits some clones. Under half of the omission traces to an unresolved V gene where checked; the cause of the rest is unknown. Across this sample there are roughly 57,000 clones, with 89% seen only once. The top ten constitute around 2.5% of the sample. The TCR sequence derives from a female donor with multiple sclerosis, enrolled in a pregnancy study. The specimen comprised peripheral blood, sampled in the first trimester of pregnancy. The chain is assembled from TRBV19 and TRBJ2-7; the D gene assignment is ambiguous. CDR3 loop: CASSIGVALEQYF. The sequence in DNA is TGTGCCAGTAGTATCGGTGTAGCCCTAGAGCAGTACTTC.